The 10 T cell receptor beta chains presented below share a single source sample, sequenced in a study of cytomegalovirus exposure and HLA in healthy donors. PCR primers comprised 60 Vbeta and 13 Jbeta primers. The method was immunoSEQ multiplex PCR; TCRdb's version includes in-frame clones alone and lacks a portion of them. The table lists 150,000 to 170,000 clones, 80% of them singletons. The sequenced sample was PBMCs. All receptors derive from a man aged 25-45 years in good health and CMV-seropositive.

The chain recombines TRBV14 with TRBJ2-7; D is unclear. The CDR3 is 12 residues long. Germline loops: CDR1 SGHDN, CDR2 FVKESK. V dropped 3 bases and J dropped 2 bases, with 5 bases sitting between them. DNA of the CDR3: TGTGCCAGCAGCCAGGCAACCTACGAGCAGTACTTC. Amino acid sequence: CASSQATYEQYF.

The rearrangement uses TRBV25-1 and TRBJ2-7; D gene ambiguous. The CDR3 sequence is 16 residues long. Germline V gene sequence: CDR1 MGHDK, CDR2 SYGVNS. The V end was cut by 4 bases, the J end by 0 bases, with 16 bases between. The CDR3 DNA follows: TGTGCCAGCAGTGTATCGAGCCAACAGTTCTCCTACGAGCAGTACTTC. This gives the protein CASSVSSQQFSYEQYF.

V usage is TRBV4-1 and J usage is TRBJ1-1; 9 nucleotides line up with TRBD1. From germline, CDR1 is MGHRA and CDR2 YSYEKL. The junction had 11 bases not matched to a gene; V was cut back by 6 bases and J by 6 bases. CDR3 size: 15 residues. CDR3 residues: CASRTSPDRGSEAFF. The CDR3 region has the DNA TGCGCCAGCAGAACATCCCCGGACAGGGGATCTGAAGCTTTCTTT.

The V call is TRBV5-6, the J call TRBJ1-5; no definite D call. Germline V CDR1 and CDR2: SGHDT, YYEEEE. V shed 4 bases and J shed 3 bases, with 5 bases lying between them. The CDR3 spans 12 residues. For the CDR3, the DNA is TGTGCCAGCAGCCGTAACAATCAGCCCCAGCATTTT. Its translation is CASSRNNQPQHF.

This clone was picked up a small number of times. V and J are TRBV4-1 and TRBJ2-2; 7 bases map to TRBD2. V lost 3 bases, J lost 6 bases, and 16 bases stayed unmatched. The CDR3 runs 18 residues. Per germline, CDR1 MGHRA and CDR2 YSYEKL. CDR3 DNA: TGCGCCAGCAGCCATCCATTTCGGGCTAGCGGTAATGCCGGGGAGCTGTTTTTT. As protein: CASSHPFRASGNAGELFF.

The genes are TRBV4-1 and TRBJ2-7; 12 positions agree with TRBD2. The V gene's germline CDR1 is MGHRA and CDR2 YSYEKL. The V segment lost 0 bases and the J segment 0 bases; nucleotides outside the gene matches: 15. The length of the CDR3 is 21 residues. The CDR3 nucleotides are TGCGCCAGCAGCCAAGAAATTATGAGACTAGCGGGAGCTCAAGACTCCTACGAGCAGTACTTC. Translated, it gives CASSQEIMRLAGAQDSYEQYF.

About this clone itself: Other DNA sequences in this sample translate to the same CDR3. The chain joins TRBV5-4 to TRBJ2-7; 7 bases are a match to TRBD2. After removal of 0 bases from V and 3 bases from J, the junction contained 3 bases not matched to a gene. CDR1 is SGHNT, CDR2 YYREEE, per germline (reference sequence). This CDR3 contains 14 residues. CDR3 coding DNA: TGTGCCAGCAGCTTGGCGGGGGGAATCTACGAGCAGTACTTC. Protein product: CASSLAGGIYEQYF.

The gene calls are TRBV19 and TRBJ1-5, with 7 bases fitting TRBD1. The germline CDR1 and CDR2 sequences are LNHDA and SQIVND (reference sequence). The CDR3 totals 17 residues. Trimming at V came to 0 bases and at J to 5 bases, leaving 10 bases not matched to a gene. The DNA of the CDR3 is TGTGCCAGTAGTATAGATCTATCCGGACAGGACGATCAGCCCCAGCATTTT. Protein: CASSIDLSGQDDQPQHF. Looking up the rest from reference TRBV19 and TRBJ1-5 gives the full variable domain: DGGITQSPKYLFRKEGQNVTLSCEQNLNHDAMYWYRQDPGQGLRLIYYSQIVNDFQKGDIAEGYSVSREKKESFPLTVTSAQKNPTAFYLCASSIDLSGQDDQPQHFGDGTRLSIL.

In its sample, this clone was seen a few times. The chain combines TRBV6-5 with TRBJ2-3; 8 bases line up with TRBD2. CDR3 length: 15 amino acids. Looked up from germline, CDR1 is MNHEY and CDR2 is SVGAGI. The V gene end was trimmed by 6 bases and the J gene end by 0 bases; junction bases not matched to a gene: 5. The CDR3 protein is CASRLAGTSTDTQYF. In nucleotides, the CDR3 is TGTGCCAGCAGATTAGCGGGGACAAGCACAGATACGCAGTATTTT.

The chain links TRBV5-6 to TRBJ1-2; D remains unclear. In germline, CDR1 is SGHDT, CDR2 YYEEEE. V was shortened by 2 bases and J by 6 bases, with 14 bases between the two germline ends. CDR3 size: 14 residues. DNA of the CDR3: TGTGCCAGCAGCTTTGGTAAGGGAGCGGATGGCTACACCTTC. This translates into CASSFGKGADGYTF.